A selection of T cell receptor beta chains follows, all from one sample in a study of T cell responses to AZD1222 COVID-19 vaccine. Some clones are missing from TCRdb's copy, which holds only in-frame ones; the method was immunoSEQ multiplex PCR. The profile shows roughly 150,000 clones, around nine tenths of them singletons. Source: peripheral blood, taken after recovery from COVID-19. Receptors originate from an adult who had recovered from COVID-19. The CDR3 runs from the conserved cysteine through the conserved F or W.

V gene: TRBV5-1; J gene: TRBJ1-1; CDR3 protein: CASSPGQGAKFATEAFF
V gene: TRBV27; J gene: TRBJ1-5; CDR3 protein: CASRYSNSNQPQHF
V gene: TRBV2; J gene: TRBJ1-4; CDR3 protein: CASSEALRGSEEKLFF
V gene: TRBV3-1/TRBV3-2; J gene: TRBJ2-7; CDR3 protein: CASSQEGAARYEQYF
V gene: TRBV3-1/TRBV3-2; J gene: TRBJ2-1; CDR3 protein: CASSQTRSSHYEQFF
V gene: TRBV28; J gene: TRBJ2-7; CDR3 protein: CASGGYDGVYEQYF
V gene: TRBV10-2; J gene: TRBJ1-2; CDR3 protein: CASSEPGNGYTF
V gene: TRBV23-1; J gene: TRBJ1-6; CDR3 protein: CASSPTGKRSPLHF
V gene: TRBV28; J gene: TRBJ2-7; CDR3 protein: CASSRPTYEQYF
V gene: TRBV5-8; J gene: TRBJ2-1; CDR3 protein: CASSSGRAGKYNEQFF
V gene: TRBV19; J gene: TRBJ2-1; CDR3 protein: CASSRQGEDEQFF
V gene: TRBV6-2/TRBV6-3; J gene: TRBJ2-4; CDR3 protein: CASSPTGSKNIQYF
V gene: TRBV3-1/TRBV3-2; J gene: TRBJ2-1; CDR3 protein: CASSQISGSYNEQFF
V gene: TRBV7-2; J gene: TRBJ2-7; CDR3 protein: CASSPTTGGLYEQYF
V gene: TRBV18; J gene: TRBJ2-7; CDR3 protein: CASSPRSDEQYF
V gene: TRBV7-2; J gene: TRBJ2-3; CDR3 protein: CASSLEREDTQYF